This T cell receptor beta chain was found in a study of vaccination effects on CD4 cells after COVID-19. This clone was seen only a few times. Its antigen is not known. The CDR3 spans 14 residues. Germline assignment: CDR1 SEHNR and CDR2 FQNEAQ (reference sequence). Trimming took off 1 base at V and 0 bases at J, with 6 bases between the two ends. Isolating CD4+ T cells followed ten to eleven days of culture. TCRdb's copy holds only in-frame clones and misses some; the assay was immunoSEQ multiplex PCR. In the table there are 35,000 to 40,000 clones, 82% of which are singletons. This sequence originates from a human donor who received a COVID-19 vaccine. The material sequenced was CD4+ T cells from PBMCs cultured without peptide, taken before COVID-19 vaccination. The chain combines TRBV7-9 with TRBJ1-1; D is perhaps TRBD1 (5 bases). The DNA for the CDR3 is TGTGCCAGCAGCTTAGGGACACTGAACACTGAAGCTTTCTTT. Translation gives CASSLGTLNTEAFF.